Below, one T cell receptor (beta chain) is given with its context. TCRdb's copy holds only in-frame clones and misses some; the assay was immunoSEQ multiplex PCR. The sample yields roughly 220,000 clones, roughly four fifths seen once. This sample was taken from a study of blood T cell repertoires in COVID-19. CDR3 length: 16 amino acids. The ends lost 0 bases at V and 6 bases at J; junction bases unmatched: 7. Germline values: CDR1 SGHDT, CDR2 YYEEEE. The origin of this receptor is a woman between 35 and 50 years old with acute COVID-19. Sequenced sample: PBMCs or T cells enriched from blood (not recorded which). V and J are TRBV5-6 and TRBJ2-2; 8 positions agree with TRBD1. In nucleotides, the CDR3 is TGTGCCAGCAGCTTGGGGGCGGCAGGGGGCGCCGGGGAGCTGTTTTTT. Amino acid sequence: CASSLGAAGGAGELFF.